The 2 T cell receptor beta chains below were found in one sample sequenced in a study of quantifying T cell responses using KT2 cells. Study in general: RNA was reverse transcribed with TCR alpha and beta constant-region primers.

A single-stranded UMI oligo with SP2 sequence was ligated to cDNA 3' ends. First-round PCR used about 4 cycles and beta primers RC1.1 and RC1.2 covering TRBC1 and TRBC2. TCRdb fed the UMI-ligation and nested PCR reads into MiXCR, producing one record per CDR3 protein. Of tens of thousands of distinct CDR3 sequences in the sample, approximately 13% were seen once. Sequencing input: PBMCs spiked with cells of the T cell clone KT2. The source is a human donor.

The sample holds many counts of this clonotype. A read error is likely, as this CDR3 ends without the conserved phenylalanine or tryptophan. It is unclear where the CDR3 begins or ends on the DNA, so no DNA is shown, and the CDR3 is as TCRdb lists it. The V and J genes are TRBV7-6 and TRBJ2-1; the listed D gene, TRBD1, was not tested against the DNA. Germline loops: CDR1 SGHVS, CDR2 FNYEAQ. Both ends counted, the CDR3 spans 16 residues. The CDR3 is CASRFQPSHGTVFVFG.

This clonotype occurred a few times. J is TRBJ2-7 and V is TRBV27; TRBD1 or TRBD2 may be the D gene (5 bases each). The V end lost 0 bases, the J end lost 3 bases, and 9 bases lay between the germline ends. The CDR3 has 14 amino acids. Germline CDR1 MNHEY, CDR2 SMNVEV (reference sequence). The CDR3 is CASSLSGTGYEQYF. CDR3 DNA: TGTGCCAGCAGTTTATCAGGGACGGGCTACGAGCAGTACTTC.